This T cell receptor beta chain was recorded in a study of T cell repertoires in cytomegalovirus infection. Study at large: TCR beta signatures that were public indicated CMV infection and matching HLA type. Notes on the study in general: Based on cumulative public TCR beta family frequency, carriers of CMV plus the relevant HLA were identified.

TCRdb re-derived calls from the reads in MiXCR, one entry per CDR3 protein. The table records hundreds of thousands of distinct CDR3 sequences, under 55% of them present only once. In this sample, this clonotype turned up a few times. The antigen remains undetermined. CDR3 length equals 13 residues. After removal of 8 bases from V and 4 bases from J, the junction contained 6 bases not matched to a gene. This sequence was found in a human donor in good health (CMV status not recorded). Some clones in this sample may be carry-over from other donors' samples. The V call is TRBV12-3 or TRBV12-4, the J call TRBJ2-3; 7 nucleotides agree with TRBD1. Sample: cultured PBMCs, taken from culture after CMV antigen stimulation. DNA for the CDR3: TGTGCCAGCCAAGGGACAGCTCCAGATACGCAGTATTTT. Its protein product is CASQGTAPDTQYF.